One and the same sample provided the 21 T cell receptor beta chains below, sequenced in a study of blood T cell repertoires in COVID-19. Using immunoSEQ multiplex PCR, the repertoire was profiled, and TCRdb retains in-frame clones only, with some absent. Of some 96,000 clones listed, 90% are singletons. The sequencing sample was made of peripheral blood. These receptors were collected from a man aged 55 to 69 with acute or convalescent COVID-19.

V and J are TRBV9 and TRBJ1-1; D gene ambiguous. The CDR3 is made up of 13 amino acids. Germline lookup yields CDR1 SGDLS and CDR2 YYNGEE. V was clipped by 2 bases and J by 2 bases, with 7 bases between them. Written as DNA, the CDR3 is TGTGCCAGCAGCGTCTTCGTAAACACTGAAGCTTTCTTT. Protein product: CASSVFVNTEAFF.

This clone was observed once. The CDR3 bases are TGTGCCATAATGTCCCAGGGGGTCTTGGGAAACACCATATATTTT. It encodes CAIMSQGVLGNTIYF. This chain connects TRBV7-6 to TRBJ1-3, with 7 bases aligning to TRBD1. The length of the CDR3 is 15 residues. Trimming took 10 bases from V and 4 from J; bases not matched to a gene: 13. Germline values: CDR1 SGHVS, CDR2 FNYEAQ.

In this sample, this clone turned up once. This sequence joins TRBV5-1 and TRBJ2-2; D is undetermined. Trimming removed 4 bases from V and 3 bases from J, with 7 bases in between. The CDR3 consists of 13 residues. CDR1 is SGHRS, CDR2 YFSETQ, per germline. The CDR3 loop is CASSRGYTGELFF. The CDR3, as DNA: TGCGCCAGCAGCCGAGGATACACCGGGGAGCTGTTTTTT.

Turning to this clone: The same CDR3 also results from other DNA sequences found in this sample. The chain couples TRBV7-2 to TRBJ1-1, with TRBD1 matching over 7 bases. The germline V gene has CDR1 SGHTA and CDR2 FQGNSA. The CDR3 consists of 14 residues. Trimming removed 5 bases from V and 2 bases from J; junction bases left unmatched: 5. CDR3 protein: CASSPRTGNTEAFF. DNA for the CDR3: TGTGCCAGCAGCCCTCGGACAGGCAACACTGAAGCTTTCTTT.

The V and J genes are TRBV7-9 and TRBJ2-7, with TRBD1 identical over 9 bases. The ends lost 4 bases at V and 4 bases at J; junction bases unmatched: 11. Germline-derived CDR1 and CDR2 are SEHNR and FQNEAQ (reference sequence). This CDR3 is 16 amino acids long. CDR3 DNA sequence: TGTGCCAGCAGCTCACCAAATCCGGGACAGGGTTACGAGCAGTACTTC. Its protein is CASSSPNPGQGYEQYF.

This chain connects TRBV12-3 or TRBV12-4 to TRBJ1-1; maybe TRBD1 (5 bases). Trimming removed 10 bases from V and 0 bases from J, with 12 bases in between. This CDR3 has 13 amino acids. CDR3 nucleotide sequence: TGTGCCACCCAACGACAGATGAACACTGAAGCTTTCTTT. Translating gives CATQRQMNTEAFF.

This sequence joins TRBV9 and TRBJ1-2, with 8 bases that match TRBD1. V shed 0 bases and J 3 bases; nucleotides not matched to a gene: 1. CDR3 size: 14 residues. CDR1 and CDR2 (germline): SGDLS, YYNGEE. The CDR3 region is CASSVGGQDYGYTF. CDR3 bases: TGTGCCAGCAGCGTAGGGGGACAGGACTATGGCTACACCTTC.

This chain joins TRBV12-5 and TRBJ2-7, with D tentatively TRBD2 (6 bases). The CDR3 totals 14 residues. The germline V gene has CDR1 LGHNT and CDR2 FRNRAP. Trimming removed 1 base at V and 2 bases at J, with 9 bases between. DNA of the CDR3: TGTGCTAGTGGTTTGGGCAGGAGGGCCTACGAGCAGTACTTC. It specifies CASGLGRRAYEQYF.

CDR3 sequence reads: CASSDQPTGSISQPQHF. CDR3 in DNA: TGTGCCAGCAGCGACCAACCCACAGGGTCGATCAGTCAGCCCCAGCATTTT. The chain has TRBV7-2 and TRBJ1-5, with a tentative D call TRBD1 (6 bases). Trimming took off 5 bases at V and 6 bases at J, with 23 bases between the two ends. CDR3 length: 17 amino acids. Germline CDR1 is SGHTA and CDR2 is FQGNSA.

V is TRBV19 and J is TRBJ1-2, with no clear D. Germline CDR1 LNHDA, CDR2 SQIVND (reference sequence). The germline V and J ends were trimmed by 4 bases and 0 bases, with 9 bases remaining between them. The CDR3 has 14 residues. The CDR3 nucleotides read TGTGCCAGTAGTACTCCGGGAGCTAACTATGGCTACACCTTC. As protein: CASSTPGANYGYTF.

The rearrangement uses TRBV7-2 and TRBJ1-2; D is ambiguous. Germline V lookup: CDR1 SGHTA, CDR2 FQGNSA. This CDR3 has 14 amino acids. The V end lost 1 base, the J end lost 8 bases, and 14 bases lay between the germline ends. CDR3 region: CASSLEAGERGYTF. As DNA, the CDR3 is TGTGCCAGCAGCTTAGAGGCGGGCGAGCGGGGCTACACCTTC.

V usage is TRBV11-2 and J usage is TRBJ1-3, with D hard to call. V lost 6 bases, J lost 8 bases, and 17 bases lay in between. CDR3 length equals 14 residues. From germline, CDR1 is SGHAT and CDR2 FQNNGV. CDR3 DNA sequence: TGTGCCAGCAGACCCAGACTGATGATAGACACCATATATTTT. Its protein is CASRPRLMIDTIYF.

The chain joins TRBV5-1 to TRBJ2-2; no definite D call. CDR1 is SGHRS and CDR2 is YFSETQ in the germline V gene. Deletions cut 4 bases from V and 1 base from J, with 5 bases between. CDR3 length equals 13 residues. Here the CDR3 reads CASSPGNTGELFF. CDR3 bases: TGCGCCAGCAGCCCCGGGAACACCGGGGAGCTGTTTTTT.

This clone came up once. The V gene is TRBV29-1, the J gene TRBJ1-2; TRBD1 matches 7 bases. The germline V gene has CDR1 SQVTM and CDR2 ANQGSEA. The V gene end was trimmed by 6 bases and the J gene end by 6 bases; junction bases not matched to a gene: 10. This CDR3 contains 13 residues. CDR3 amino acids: CSVSRSGGDGYTF. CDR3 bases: TGCAGCGTATCCAGATCAGGGGGAGATGGCTACACCTTC.

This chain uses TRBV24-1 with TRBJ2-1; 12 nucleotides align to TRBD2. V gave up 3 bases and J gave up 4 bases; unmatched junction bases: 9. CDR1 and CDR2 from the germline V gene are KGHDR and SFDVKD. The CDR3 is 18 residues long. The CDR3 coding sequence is TGTGCCACCAGTGATCCCCGTACGACTAGCGGGGGATACAATGAGCAGTTCTTC. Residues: CATSDPRTTSGGYNEQFF.

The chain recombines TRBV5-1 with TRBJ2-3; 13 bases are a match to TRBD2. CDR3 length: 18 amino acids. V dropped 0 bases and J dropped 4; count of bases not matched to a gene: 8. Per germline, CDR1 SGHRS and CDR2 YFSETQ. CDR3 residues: CASSLALTSGGAPDTQYF. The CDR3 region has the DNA TGCGCCAGCAGCTTGGCCCTAACTAGCGGGGGGGCCCCAGATACGCAGTATTTT.

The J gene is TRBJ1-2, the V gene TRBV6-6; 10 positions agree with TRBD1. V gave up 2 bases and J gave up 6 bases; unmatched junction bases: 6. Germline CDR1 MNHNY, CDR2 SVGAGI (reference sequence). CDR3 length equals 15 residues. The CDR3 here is CASSYPLDRGDGYTF. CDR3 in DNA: TGTGCCAGCAGTTACCCACTGGACAGGGGGGATGGCTACACCTTC.

The CDR3 reads CASSYLSTGEDSPLHF. In DNA form, the CDR3 reads TGTGCCAGCAGTTACCTCTCGACAGGGGAGGATTCACCCCTCCACTTT. The rearrangement links TRBV6-5 to TRBJ1-6, with 8 positions matching TRBD1. Germline CDR1 MNHEY, CDR2 SVGAGI. This CDR3 comprises 16 residues. V lost 2 bases to trimming and J lost 8 bases; unmatched junction nucleotides: 8.

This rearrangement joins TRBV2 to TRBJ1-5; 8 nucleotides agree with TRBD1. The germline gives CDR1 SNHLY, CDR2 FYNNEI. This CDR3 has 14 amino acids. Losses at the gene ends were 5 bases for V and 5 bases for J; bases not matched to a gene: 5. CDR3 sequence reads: CASSFDRGDQPQHF. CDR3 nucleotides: TGTGCCAGCAGTTTTGACAGGGGTGATCAGCCCCAGCATTTT.

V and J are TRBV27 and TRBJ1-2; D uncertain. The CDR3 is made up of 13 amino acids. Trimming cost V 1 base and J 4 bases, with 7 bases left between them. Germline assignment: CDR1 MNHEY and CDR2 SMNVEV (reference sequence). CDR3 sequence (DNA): TGTGCCAGCAGTTTATATCCCAGCTATGGCTACACCTTC. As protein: CASSLYPSYGYTF.

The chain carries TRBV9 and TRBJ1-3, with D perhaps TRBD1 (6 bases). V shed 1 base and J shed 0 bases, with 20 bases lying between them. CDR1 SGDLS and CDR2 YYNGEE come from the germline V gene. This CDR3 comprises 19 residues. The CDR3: CASSVSDPKGQFSGNTIYF. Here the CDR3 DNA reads TGTGCCAGCAGCGTATCAGACCCGAAAGGACAGTTCTCTGGAAACACCATATATTTT.